By share, the clone carrying this T cell receptor beta chain ranks as medium-sized. The antigen is undetermined. The sample originates from a study of molecular identifiers for immune sequencing clone quantification. General study results and limits: Sizes of highly expanded clones could be underestimated through identical TCRs sharing a barcode.

Germline assignment: CDR1 LGHNA and CDR2 YNFKEQ. The CDR3 is made up of 16 amino acids. The germline V and J ends were trimmed by 0 bases and 3 bases, with 15 bases remaining between them. Sorted cells numbering roughly 19,000 to 1,000,000, with 10%, 30% or 50% RNA, yielded the naive CD8 libraries. CD8+CD4-CCR7+CD45RA+ sorting gave the naive CD8 T cells. TCRdb reprocessed the PCR reads via MiXCR and lists one record per CDR3 protein. The data contain 7,500 to 9,500 distinct CDR3 sequences, approximately 15% of them seen just once; the ten biggest clones take up about 1.5%. V usage is TRBV4-2 and J usage is TRBJ2-7; D may be TRBD2 (6 bases). The origin of this receptor is a human donor in good health. Some libraries in this study had Jurkat cell RNA spiked in. The source material was naive CD8+ T cells from blood, with Jurkat cell RNA spiked in. Stated subset: FACS-sorted CD8+CD4-CCR7+CD45RA+ naive T cells. The CDR3 DNA sequence: TGTGCCAGCAGCCAAGATAGGCCGGGAGATGGCTACGAGCAGTACTTC. It codes for CASSQDRPGDGYEQYF.